This T cell receptor (beta chain) emerged from a study of Ad26.COV2.S vaccination and SARS-CoV-2 variants. In the study overall: Once, or twice with 56 days between doses, Ad26.COV2.S was given intramuscularly. Findings and caveats of the study: Spike-specific TCR breadth ran higher among vaccine recipients than placebo recipients.

The treatment: roughly 18 received Ad26.COV2.S at low or high dose, single or two shots; about 5 received placebo; per-sample allocation not given. After the first vaccine or placebo injection, samples were drawn on day 63. Comment on this clone: The target antigen is unknown.

Using immunoSEQ multiplex PCR, the repertoire was profiled, and TCRdb retains in-frame clones only, with some absent. The sample lists a few hundred thousand clones, about 83% seen once, with 7% to 9.5% in the top ten. The CDR3 has 12 amino acids. CDR1 SNHLY and CDR2 FYNNEI come from the germline V gene. The V gene lost 7 bases and the J gene lost 8 bases, with 11 bases spanning the gap. The TCR was taken from a person between 18 and 65 years old who received the Ad26.COV2.S COVID-19 vaccine or a placebo. The chain combines TRBV2 with TRBJ2-2, with a tentative D call TRBD2 (5 bases). This material consisted of peripheral blood, taken in a trial of Ad26.COV2.S vaccine versus placebo. The CDR3 DNA reads as TGTGCCAGCACCGGGGATGGGGGGGAGCTGTTTTTT. Amino acid sequence: CASTGDGGELFF.